Following are 28 T cell receptor beta chains from one sample sequenced in a study of PD-1 blockade in classical Hodgkin lymphoma. Relapses following autologous stem cell transplantation were seen in all patients, with brentuximab vedotin exposure varying. The assay was immunoSEQ multiplex PCR, and TCRdb's table has in-frame clones only and misses some. Among around 43,000 clones listed, about three quarters were seen once. The sample here was peripheral blood mononuclear cells (PBMCs), taken at baseline. All receptors come from a human donor with classical Hodgkin lymphoma.

This clone was counted only a few times. The gene calls are TRBV7-2 and TRBJ1-5; tentatively, D is TRBD1 (5 bases). Trimming removed 5 bases at V and 6 bases at J, with 14 bases between. The CDR3 extends over 14 amino acids. Germline-derived CDR1 and CDR2 are SGHTA and FQGNSA. The CDR3 DNA reads as TGTGCCAGCAGCCACGGGGGAACAGGTCAGCCCCAGCATTTT. Translation: CASSHGGTGQPQHF.

J is TRBJ2-1 and V is TRBV7-2; 11 bases agree with TRBD2. V shed 2 bases and J 6 bases; nucleotides not matched to a gene: 9. Germline values: CDR1 SGHTA, CDR2 FQGNSA. The CDR3 covers 17 residues. The CDR3 reads CASSLLPSGGTTNEQFF. CDR3 coding DNA: TGTGCCAGCAGCTTACTCCCTAGCGGGGGGACTACCAATGAGCAGTTCTTC.

A single count supports this clone. The chain uses TRBV7-7 and TRBJ2-5; TRBD2 aligns across 7 bases. The J segment lost 7 bases and the V segment lost 5 bases, leaving 13 bases of the junction unmatched. This CDR3 is 15 amino acids long. Germline loops: CDR1 SSHAT, CDR2 FNYEAQ (reference sequence). CDR3 protein: CASSPQVGWGGTQYF. CDR3 nucleotides: TGTGCCAGCAGCCCCCAGGTCGGGTGGGGGGGGACCCAGTACTTC.

The chain combines TRBV6-5 with TRBJ2-1; TRBD2 aligns across 9 bases. The CDR3 totals 16 residues. The junction had 14 bases not matched to a gene; V was cut back by 4 bases and J by 10 bases. Germline V CDR1 and CDR2: MNHEY, SVGAGI. The CDR3 region is CASSSSGGRTKPEQFF. CDR3 nucleotides: TGTGCCAGCAGTTCGAGCGGGGGGCGGACTAAACCAGAGCAGTTCTTC.

The genes are TRBV7-9 and TRBJ2-7, with D possibly being TRBD1 (5 bases). Germline values: CDR1 SEHNR, CDR2 FQNEAQ (reference sequence). V lost 1 base and J 7 bases, leaving 20 bases between the germline ends. CDR3 length equals 16 residues. The CDR3 nucleotides read TGTGCCAGCAGCTTAGATAGGGGAAGCCGGACCTGGGAGCAGTACTTC. It is translated as CASSLDRGSRTWEQYF.

In its sample, this clone was seen once. The chain is built from TRBV10-1 and TRBJ2-3, with a possible D match to TRBD2 (6 bases). This CDR3 is built from 14 residues. V was cut by 0 bases and J by 8 bases, with 12 bases left in between. CDR1 is WNHNN, CDR2 SYGVQD, per germline (reference sequence). CDR3 protein: CASSESFWGVTQYF. Here the CDR3 DNA reads TGCGCCAGCAGTGAGTCGTTTTGGGGGGTTACGCAGTATTTT.

J is TRBJ2-5 and V is TRBV6-6; 7 positions match TRBD1. The CDR3 runs 13 residues. J gave up 5 bases and V 5 bases, and 5 bases lay outside the gene matches. Germline V CDR1 and CDR2: MNHNY, SVGAGI (reference sequence). CDR3 bases: TGTGCCAGCAGTAACGACAGGGTTGAGACCCAGTACTTC. It translates to CASSNDRVETQYF.

In DNA form, the CDR3 reads TGTGCCAGCAGTTCCCGGGACAGGGGAGGAGGCTACACCTTC. This codes for CASSSRDRGGGYTF. This chain joins TRBV6-1 and TRBJ1-2, with 10 bases fitting TRBD1. This CDR3 has 14 residues. V shed 5 bases and J 8 bases; nucleotides not matched to a gene: 8. Germline-derived CDR1 and CDR2 are MNHNS and SASEGT.

V is TRBV7-2 and J is TRBJ2-2; D remains ambiguous. From germline, CDR1 is SGHTA and CDR2 FQGNSA. This CDR3 comprises 14 residues. V was shortened by 3 bases and J by 13 bases, with 18 bases between the two germline ends. The DNA of the CDR3 is TGTGCCAGCAGCTTCTCAAGACAAGAGACAACGCTGTTTTTT. This encodes CASSFSRQETTLFF.

This chain uses TRBV2 with TRBJ2-1; D gene ambiguous. The germline V gene has CDR1 SNHLY and CDR2 FYNNEI. The germline V and J ends were trimmed by 6 bases and 9 bases, with 9 bases remaining between them. This CDR3 spans 11 amino acids. The CDR3 is CASRWVGEQFF. CDR3 bases: TGTGCCAGCAGGTGGGTGGGTGAGCAGTTCTTC.

This chain uses TRBV4-3 with TRBJ1-2; unclear D gene. Per germline, CDR1 LGHNA and CDR2 YSLEER. Deletions cut 0 bases from V and 0 bases from J, with 5 bases between. The CDR3 is made up of 14 amino acids. The CDR3 DNA is TGCGCCAGCAGCCAAGATCCCACTAACTATGGCTACACCTTC. Its protein is CASSQDPTNYGYTF.

This chain joins TRBV6-5 and TRBJ1-2; 8 nucleotides agree with TRBD1. The CDR3 spans 14 residues. Germline lookup yields CDR1 MNHEY and CDR2 SVGAGI. J gave up 6 bases and V 0 bases, and 3 bases lay outside the gene matches. For the CDR3, the DNA is TGTGCCAGCAGTTACTCGACAGGGGTGGATGGCTACACCTTC. This translates into CASSYSTGVDGYTF.

The sample holds a few counts of this clone. The chain links TRBV4-2 to TRBJ2-1; 7 bases are a match to TRBD2. Germline CDR1 is LGHNA and CDR2 is YNFKEQ. This CDR3 comprises 20 residues. V trimming: 4 bases; J trimming: 4 bases; junction bases outside the gene matches: 22. The CDR3: CASSLTTALWRGSRYNEQFF. The CDR3 DNA is TGTGCCAGCAGCCTCACCACCGCACTATGGCGGGGGAGTCGATACAATGAGCAGTTCTTC.

This clone was picked up one time. The gene calls are TRBV6-6 and TRBJ2-7, with 10 bases identical to TRBD2. The germline CDR1 and CDR2 sequences are MNHNY and SVGAGI (reference sequence). After removal of 5 bases from V and 5 bases from J, the junction contained 6 bases not matched to a gene. This CDR3 is 14 amino acids long. The DNA for the CDR3 is TGTGCCAGCAGTCCACGACTAGCGGGCCACGAGCAGTACTTC. It encodes CASSPRLAGHEQYF.

This clone appeared a few times. The rearrangement uses TRBV6-1 and TRBJ2-7; no clear D gene. Germline-derived CDR1 and CDR2 are MNHNS and SASEGT. The CDR3 spans 15 residues. Trimming took 4 bases from V and 1 from J, leaving 14 bases between them. The CDR3 loop is CASSATADRSYEQYF. The CDR3 DNA reads TGTGCCAGCAGTGCGACGGCCGACCGATCCTACGAGCAGTACTTC.

J is TRBJ2-7 and V is TRBV7-9; 10 nucleotides match TRBD1. Germline CDR1 SEHNR, CDR2 FQNEAQ (reference sequence). V was pared by 5 bases and J by 3 bases, with 7 bases of the junction left unmatched. The CDR3 has 15 amino acids. The CDR3: CASSVPGQGLYEQYF. CDR3 DNA sequence: TGTGCCAGCAGCGTTCCGGGACAGGGGCTCTACGAGCAGTACTTC.

This chain connects TRBV19 to TRBJ2-3; D might be TRBD2 (5 bases). Germline CDR1 is LNHDA and CDR2 is SQIVND (reference sequence). V was cut by 4 bases and J by 0 bases, with 8 bases left in between. The CDR3 extends over 14 amino acids. CDR3 sequence: CASSRASSTDTQYF. Here the CDR3 DNA reads TGTGCCAGTAGTAGGGCTAGCAGCACAGATACGCAGTATTTT.

This clone was counted a single time. V is TRBV7-9 and J is TRBJ2-1; 14 bases fit TRBD2. Per the germline V gene, CDR1 is SEHNR and CDR2 is FQNEAQ (reference sequence). The CDR3 is 19 amino acids. Losses at the gene ends were 2 bases for V and 5 bases for J; bases not matched to a gene: 11. CDR3 in amino acids: CASSLYRLAGGSVDNEQFF. DNA of the CDR3: TGTGCCAGCAGCTTATACCGACTAGCGGGGGGGTCTGTCGACAATGAGCAGTTCTTC.

J is TRBJ2-3 and V is TRBV5-4; 7 nucleotides align to TRBD1. The germline gives CDR1 SGHNT, CDR2 YYREEE (reference sequence). With 1 base clipped from V and 0 bases from J, the junction kept 8 bases outside the gene matches. The CDR3 length is 17 residues. The CDR3, as DNA: TGTGCCAGCAGCTTGACTTCGGGACAGCGTAGCACAGATACGCAGTATTTT. This encodes CASSLTSGQRSTDTQYF.

This chain links TRBV7-2 with TRBJ2-6; D is unresolved. The CDR3 loop spans 16 amino acids. CDR1 and CDR2 from the germline V gene are SGHTA and FQGNSA. The V gene lost 2 bases and the J gene lost 0 bases, with 8 bases spanning the gap. The CDR3 sequence is CASSLTVVSGANVLTF. In DNA, the CDR3 is TGTGCCAGCAGCTTAACGGTGGTCTCTGGGGCCAACGTCCTGACTTTC.

This clone was counted many times. The gene calls are TRBV5-1 and TRBJ2-2; D may correspond to TRBD1 or TRBD2 (5 bases each). CDR3 size: 17 residues. V lost 0 bases and J lost 2, with 14 bases in between. Germline values: CDR1 SGHRS, CDR2 YFSETQ. This chain's CDR3 is CASSLGYRDQNTGELFF. The CDR3 DNA reads TGCGCCAGCAGCTTGGGGTACCGGGACCAAAACACCGGGGAGCTGTTTTTT.

CDR3 protein: CASSGGGENLLNTEAFF. The CDR3 DNA reads as TGTGCCAGCAGTGGTGGCGGGGAGAACCTATTGAACACTGAAGCTTTCTTT. This chain links TRBV6-1 with TRBJ1-1; D gene ambiguous. The germline V gene has CDR1 MNHNS and CDR2 SASEGT. Between the trimmed V and J ends, which lost 4 bases and 0 bases, there was a span of 18 bases. This CDR3 region has 17 residues.

This chain uses TRBV4-3 with TRBJ2-3, with TRBD2 matching 7 bases. Trimming removed 0 bases from V and 2 bases from J; junction bases left unmatched: 2. This CDR3 spans 15 amino acids. CDR1 and CDR2 from the germline V gene are LGHNA and YSLEER. DNA for the CDR3: TGCGCCAGCAGCCAAGACGGGGGGAACACAGATACGCAGTATTTT. Translated: CASSQDGGNTDTQYF.

The chain is built from TRBV7-2 and TRBJ2-7; 10 nucleotides align to TRBD1. CDR1 SGHTA and CDR2 FQGNSA come from the germline V gene. The V and J ends lost 5 bases and 3 bases, in that order; junction bases with no gene match: 7. The length of the CDR3 is 15 residues. CDR3: CASSNRQGAIYEQYF. The CDR3 bases are TGTGCCAGCAGCAATCGACAGGGGGCCATCTACGAGCAGTACTTC.

V usage is TRBV29-1 and J usage is TRBJ2-1; the D is unclear. CDR1 and CDR2 from the germline V gene are SQVTM and ANQGSEA. The CDR3 totals 15 residues. The V gene lost 5 bases and the J gene lost 2 bases, with 16 bases spanning the gap. As DNA, the CDR3 is TGCAGCGTTACCTTGGGCGTTCTCCCCTACAATGAGCAGTTCTTC. Protein product: CSVTLGVLPYNEQFF.

The genes are TRBV11-2 and TRBJ2-7; D is perhaps TRBD1 (6 bases). Between the trimmed V and J ends, which lost 4 bases and 4 bases, there was a span of 17 bases. CDR3 length: 15 residues. Germline loops: CDR1 SGHAT, CDR2 FQNNGV. In DNA, the CDR3 is TGTGCCAGCAGCTCAAACAGGGCCCCCCCTTACGAGCAGTACTTC. Residues: CASSSNRAPPYEQYF.

The rearrangement uses TRBV4-1 and TRBJ2-5; TRBD2 might be the D (5 bases). The V end was cut by 0 bases, the J end by 4 bases, with 9 bases between. Germline V gene data show CDR1 as MGHRA and CDR2 as YSYEKL. This CDR3 comprises 14 residues. DNA of the CDR3: TGCGCCAGCAGCCAAGATGAGGGCCCAGAGACCCAGTACTTC. Its translation is CASSQDEGPETQYF.

The chain links TRBV27 to TRBJ2-3, with 8 bases lining up with TRBD2. Trimming at V came to 7 bases and at J to 2 bases, leaving 20 bases not matched to a gene. CDR1 is MNHEY and CDR2 is SMNVEV in the germline V gene (reference sequence). The CDR3 extends over 19 amino acids. The CDR3 DNA sequence: TGTGCCAGCAACCCGGGTCTAGCGGGTTACACCCGATTCACAGATACGCAGTATTTT. It codes for CASNPGLAGYTRFTDTQYF.